These T cell receptor beta chains were read from a single sample in a study of identical twins. Each CDR3 protein gets one entry after TCRdb re-called the 5' RACE reads with MiXCR. The profile shows around 960,000 distinct CDR3 sequences, approximately 13% of them singletons. This sample was also put to use in a study of yellow fever vaccine responses in identical twins.

The sample taken for sequencing was PBMCs. These receptors all stem from a woman aged 18-29 years in good health. CDR3s include the opening cysteine and the closing phenylalanine or tryptophan. D genes are given only for firm matches. Some rows have no size entry. The others give once, few or many, or a class for an expanded clone.

cdr3_nt,cdr3_aa,clone_size,j_call,d_call,v_call
TGTGCCAGCAGCCACGGACATGGGGATTCACCCCTCCACTTT,CASSHGHGDSPLHF,.,TRBJ1-6,.,TRBV7-9
TGTGCCAGCAGCCAAGCCGTTGAGGGAGTCTACGAGCAGTACTTC,CASSQAVEGVYEQYF,.,TRBJ2-7,.,TRBV4-2
TGTGCCAGCAGTCCTCGGGGAACAGGGACTGGGTCACCCCTCCACTTT,CASSPRGTGTGSPLHF,.,TRBJ1-6,.,TRBV12-3/TRBV12-4
TGTGCCAGCAGCTCAGAAGCCCCAGGGGGCGAGGAGACCCAGTACTTC,CASSSEAPGGEETQYF,few,TRBJ2-5,TRBD1,TRBV7-8
TGTGCCAGCCTTTCTAGCGGGGTGTCGGAGACCCAGTACTTC,CASLSSGVSETQYF,.,TRBJ2-5,TRBD2,TRBV28
TGCAGTGCACCGGACAGGGGGGGTGCTGAAGCTTTCTTT,CSAPDRGGAEAFF,.,TRBJ1-1,TRBD1,TRBV20-1
TGTGCCTGGAGTGGGCAGGGGTTAGGTCAGCCCCAGCATTTT,CAWSGQGLGQPQHF,.,TRBJ1-5,.,TRBV30
TGTGCCATCAGTGAGTCGGCAGCCTACAATGAGCAGTTCTTC,CAISESAAYNEQFF,once,TRBJ2-1,.,TRBV10-3
TGCAGTGCTAGAGATGGCCAGGGGGGAGAGACCCAGTACTTC,CSARDGQGGETQYF,.,TRBJ2-5,.,TRBV20-1
TGCGCCAGCAGCCAAGTGTTTAGCGGGAGTTACGAGCAGTACTTC,CASSQVFSGSYEQYF,many,TRBJ2-7,TRBD2,TRBV4-1
TGTGCCAGCAGCCAAGACCTCGGCCTAGCGGGAGTCTCCTACGAGCAGTACTTC,CASSQDLGLAGVSYEQYF,.,TRBJ2-7,TRBD2,TRBV3-1
TGTGCCAGCAGCCCCCCTCGGGCGGACTACGCCGGGGAGCTGTTTTTT,CASSPPRADYAGELFF,.,TRBJ2-2,.,TRBV5-5
TGTGCCAGTAAAGGGACAGGGGAAAATCAGCCCCAGCATTTT,CASKGTGENQPQHF,.,TRBJ1-5,TRBD1,TRBV19
TGTGCCAGCATTCGAAAGATGAACACTGAAGCTTTCTTT,CASIRKMNTEAFF,.,TRBJ1-1,.,TRBV6-2/TRBV6-3
TGTGCCACCAGCAAGCCGGACGGAGATAATTCACCCCTCCACTTT,CATSKPDGDNSPLHF,.,TRBJ1-6,.,TRBV15
TGCGCCAGCAGTGAGTCTGTAACGGCTGGCTCCTACGAGCAGTACTTC,CASSESVTAGSYEQYF,few,TRBJ2-7,.,TRBV10-2
TGTGCCAGCGGAAAGAACAAAGATAACTATGGCTACACCTTC,CASGKNKDNYGYTF,.,TRBJ1-2,.,TRBV7-9
TGCGCCAGCAGCACTACTAGCGGGAGGGCCCACAATGAGCAGTTCTTC,CASSTTSGRAHNEQFF,few,TRBJ2-1,TRBD2,TRBV5-1
TGCAGCGTCGCCCCCCGACTACGCCAAGAGACCCAGTACTTC,CSVAPRLRQETQYF,.,TRBJ2-5,.,TRBV29-1
TGTGCCAGCAGTTTTCGGCGGTACTACGAGCAGTACTTC,CASSFRRYYEQYF,.,TRBJ2-7,.,TRBV12-3/TRBV12-4
TGTGCCAGCAGCTTATCAGAGACCACCTACAATGAGCAGTTCTTC,CASSLSETTYNEQFF,.,TRBJ2-1,.,TRBV7-9
TGTGCCATCAGTGCAGGGACGCTGAATCAGCCCCAGCATTTT,CAISAGTLNQPQHF,many,TRBJ1-5,.,TRBV10-3
TGCGCCAGCAGCTTGGGGACAGTATTCAACGAGCAGTACTTC,CASSLGTVFNEQYF,.,TRBJ2-7,.,TRBV5-1
TGCGCCACGGGGGTATACACCGGGGAGCTGTTTTTT,CATGVYTGELFF,.,TRBJ2-2,.,TRBV5-1
TGCGCCAGCAGCCAAGGGACCTCACGGAGGGACGAGCAGTACTTC,CASSQGTSRRDEQYF,many,TRBJ2-7,.,TRBV4-1
TGTGCCAGCAGCTTAGGACAGGGGATTCTGAACACTGAAGCTTTCTTT,CASSLGQGILNTEAFF,.,TRBJ1-1,TRBD1,TRBV5-5
TGTGCCACCAGCAGAGAGTCGGTAGCGGGGTCCACAGATACGCAGTATTTT,CATSRESVAGSTDTQYF,once,TRBJ2-3,TRBD2,TRBV15
TGTGCCAGCTCCCGGACCCTATCCTACAATGAGCAGTTCTTC,CASSRTLSYNEQFF,few,TRBJ2-1,.,TRBV28
TGCGCCAGCAGTGAGTCGGCCGGACCTACCTCCTACAATGAGCAGTTCTTC,CASSESAGPTSYNEQFF,.,TRBJ2-1,.,TRBV10-1
TGCAGCGTTCTCGGAGTCTCCTACGAGCAGTACTTC,CSVLGVSYEQYF,few,TRBJ2-7,.,TRBV29-1
TGTGCCAGCAGTGAAGGGCAGGGGGGTATTCAGCCCCAGCATTTT,CASSEGQGGIQPQHF,.,TRBJ1-5,TRBD1,TRBV6-1
TGTGCCAGCAGTTACGCGAGCGGGAGCTCCTACGAGCAGTACTTC,CASSYASGSSYEQYF,few,TRBJ2-7,TRBD2,TRBV6-5
TGTGCCACCAGCAAAGGAGGGAGAGGGTACGAGCAGTACTTC,CATSKGGRGYEQYF,.,TRBJ2-7,.,TRBV15
TGTGCCAGCAGCTTAGCTACAGCGGCCTCCTACAATGAGCAGTTCTTC,CASSLATAASYNEQFF,few,TRBJ2-1,.,TRBV7-7
TGTGCCAGCAGTTTCCTCCAGGGGCCCGGGGAGCTGTTTTTT,CASSFLQGPGELFF,.,TRBJ2-2,.,TRBV12-3/TRBV12-4
TGTGCCAGCTCGCGCAAAAGGGACACTGAAGCTTTCTTT,CASSRKRDTEAFF,.,TRBJ1-1,.,TRBV18
TGCAGTGCTAGAGTACTAGCGGGATCGGATACGCAGTATTTT,CSARVLAGSDTQYF,many,TRBJ2-3,TRBD2,TRBV20-1
TGTGCCAGCAGAGGGGGACAGGATCCCTACGAGCAGTACTTC,CASRGGQDPYEQYF,few,TRBJ2-7,TRBD1,TRBV2
TGCAGCGTTACCAGACAGGGGGCGACCTACGAGCAGTACTTC,CSVTRQGATYEQYF,few,TRBJ2-7,TRBD1,TRBV29-1
TGTGCCAGCAGGCCCCAGGTGCAAGAACCCTCCTCCTACAATGAGCAGTTCTTC,CASRPQVQEPSSYNEQFF,.,TRBJ2-1,.,TRBV5-6
TGTGCCAGCACTCCCCGGGGGACAGCCTATGGCTACACCTTC,CASTPRGTAYGYTF,few,TRBJ1-2,TRBD1,TRBV12-3/TRBV12-4
TGTGCCAGCAGCTTAGTGGCGGGTACGGGTGGAACTGAAGCTTTCTTT,CASSLVAGTGGTEAFF,.,TRBJ1-1,.,TRBV7-8